This T cell receptor beta chain originates from a study of PD-1 blockade in classical Hodgkin lymphoma. As for the study in general: Every 2 weeks, patients got 3 mg/kg intravenous nivolumab.

Using immunoSEQ multiplex PCR, the repertoire was profiled, and TCRdb retains in-frame clones only, with some absent. The data contain 50,000 or so clones, 73% of them seen just once; the ten biggest clones take up less than 15%. All patients relapsed after autologous stem cell transplantation, and brentuximab vedotin exposure varied. Progressive disease, partial response or complete response was each patient's best response. This clone is termed medium-sized. Its antigen is not identified. This sample includes further DNA sequences coding for the same CDR3. The study, taken as a whole, reports: The drivers behind the repertoire differences, possibly disease activity or prior therapy, remain undefined.

Germline CDR1 MNHEY, CDR2 SMNVEV (reference sequence). Trimming removed 3 bases from V and 5 bases from J, with 10 bases in between. This CDR3 spans 14 amino acids. The input for sequencing was peripheral blood mononuclear cells (PBMCs), taken before the second cycle of nivolumab. This chain uses TRBV27 with TRBJ1-4; weak D call: TRBD1 (5 bases). The source is a human donor with classical Hodgkin lymphoma. The CDR3 sequence is CASSFGQANEKLFF. CDR3 nucleotides: TGTGCCAGCAGTTTCGGACAAGCCAATGAAAAACTGTTTTTT.